The present T cell receptor (beta chain) was sequenced within a study of blood T cell repertoires in COVID-19. Study summary: Sample material is recorded as cDNA or gDNA derived from T cells, B-cell-depleted T cells, or PBMCs.

CDR1 and CDR2 from the germline V gene are SGHVS and FNYEAQ. V gave up 4 bases and J gave up 3 bases; unmatched junction bases: 9. This CDR3 contains 17 residues. Under the authors' procedure: Amplification of reference gene primers provided the estimated nucleated cell counts. Sequenced by immunoSEQ multiplex PCR; TCRdb stores in-frame clones only, minus some. V, J and clone size derive from that table, while D and trimming were established from the DNA sequence. The repertoire holds approximately 110,000 clones, with around four fifths as singletons. The TCR sequence derives from a woman aged 40 to 50 with acute or convalescent COVID-19. Sequencing was performed on peripheral blood. The gene calls are TRBV7-6 and TRBJ2-3, with 11 bases matching TRBD2. CDR3 region: CASSSHSGGAGTDTQYF. CDR3 coding DNA: TGTGCCAGCAGCTCACATAGCGGGGGGGCCGGGACAGATACGCAGTATTTT.